The clone carrying this T cell receptor (beta chain) appeared a single time. These data are taken from a study of blood T cell repertoires in COVID-19. Study as a whole: The United States, Italy and Spain were the sources of the acute and convalescent COVID-19 samples. T cells, B-cell-depleted T cells, or PBMCs provided the cDNA or gDNA that served as material.

Authors' methods: Quantification of nucleated cells was approximated via reference gene primer amplification. Assay: immunoSEQ multiplex PCR; the TCRdb copy retains only in-frame clones and omits some. V, J and clone size were drawn from that table, and D and trimming were deduced from the DNA. The sample shows some 55,000 clones, 87% of them seen only once. This receptor was obtained from a man aged 60 to 75 with acute or convalescent COVID-19. Sequences were obtained from peripheral blood.

CDR3 sequence reads: CASSSGQRGSGNTIYF. In DNA form, the CDR3 reads TGTGCCAGCAGCTCCGGGCAGCGGGGCTCTGGAAACACCATATATTTT. The chain links TRBV7-8 to TRBJ1-3, with no clear D. Germline V gene sequence: CDR1 SGHVS, CDR2 FQNEAQ. This CDR3 region has 16 residues. V was cut by 4 bases and J by 0 bases, with 13 bases left in between.